The TCR beta chain described here comes from a study of shared clonotypes between healthy human individuals. Across several immunoSEQ plates, the genomic DNA of each subset was split evenly. Sequencing was performed with immunoSEQ multiplex PCR; in TCRdb, only in-frame clones are kept and a portion is missing. Seen here are 980,000 or so clones, less than 85% observed once, and the top ten hold approximately 1.5%. Everyone who donated was a Caucasian adult who lived in Nashville, Tennessee. V shed 6 bases and J 0 bases; nucleotides not matched to a gene: 12. The germline V gene encodes CDR1 LNHDA and CDR2 SQIVND (reference sequence). This CDR3 has 18 amino acids.

This chain connects TRBV19 to TRBJ1-5; 9 bases fit TRBD1. The sequenced sample was memory CD4+ T cells sorted from blood. Subset specified: CD45RA-negative fraction. This clonotype was sampled from a man younger than 30 in good health. For the CDR3, the DNA is TGTGCCAGTAGACCTCCACAGGGGGCAGGGGGTAGCAATCAGCCCCAGCATTTT. It encodes CASRPPQGAGGSNQPQHF.